These T cell receptor beta chains were read from a single sample in a study of T cells in localized non-small cell lung cancer. The table came from immunoSEQ multiplex PCR; TCRdb's copy has only in-frame clones and leaves some out. This table has 4,300 or so clones, less than 40% appearing once. The starting material was lung tumor tissue, obtained before any cancer treatment. These receptors all stem from a male donor at least 60 years old with stage I lung adenocarcinoma. The CDR3 runs from the conserved cysteine through the conserved F or W. A D gene is named only where the DNA matches it firmly. Clone size is not always given. Where it is, it says once, few, many or a class for expanded clones.

CASSSQGDEEKLFF	TGTGCCAGCAGCTCTCAGGGAGATGAGGAAAAACTGTTTTTT	NA	TRBJ1-4	TRBV11-3	medium-sized
CASSSRTANTEAFF	TGTGCCAGTAGTTCCCGGACGGCGAACACTGAAGCTTTCTTT	NA	TRBJ1-1	TRBV19	NA
CASSPSRGNTIYF	TGTGCCAGCAGCCCTTCACGGGGAAACACCATATATTTT	NA	TRBJ1-3	TRBV9	NA
CASSRLTGSPLHF	TGTGCCAGCAGCCGTCTGACGGGTTCACCCCTCCACTTT	NA	TRBJ1-6	TRBV14	NA
CASSFGTRGVNEKLFF	TGTGCCAGCAGCTTCGGGACCCGCGGGGTAAATGAAAAACTGTTTTTT	NA	TRBJ1-4	TRBV11-3	NA
CASTGTGLAGGPMVRELFF	TGTGCCAGTACCGGAACCGGACTAGCGGGGGGTCCAATGGTGAGGGAGCTGTTTTTT	TRBD2	TRBJ2-2	TRBV19	NA
CASSQEGADYGYTF	TGCGCCAGCAGCCAAGAAGGGGCGGACTATGGCTACACCTTC	NA	TRBJ1-2	TRBV1	medium-sized
CASSVGFSGNTIYF	TGTGCCAGCAGCGTGGGGTTCTCTGGAAACACCATATATTTT	NA	TRBJ1-3	TRBV7-1	few
CASSTDHIGNSPLHF	TGCGCCAGCAGCACGGATCACATCGGTAATTCACCCCTCCACTTT	NA	TRBJ1-6	TRBV5-1	once
CASNPNSNTGELFF	TGTGCCAGCAACCCAAACTCGAACACCGGGGAGCTGTTTTTT	NA	TRBJ2-2	TRBV25-1	NA
CAWKFTAVSFYGYTF	TGTGCCTGGAAATTTACGGCAGTCTCTTTCTATGGCTACACCTTC	NA	TRBJ1-2	TRBV30	NA
CASRDSQSSGANVLTF	TGTGCCAGCAGGGACAGCCAGTCCTCTGGGGCCAACGTCCTGACTTTC	NA	TRBJ2-6	TRBV6-8	few
CASSGLAFYNEQFF	TGCGCCAGCAGTGGACTAGCTTTCTACAATGAGCAGTTCTTC	TRBD2	TRBJ2-1	TRBV10-2	NA
CASSLEAGSGSYEQYF	TGTGCCAGCAGCTTAGAGGCCGGGAGTGGGTCCTACGAGCAGTACTTC	NA	TRBJ2-7	TRBV7-6	few
CSGNSGTQNTEAFF	TGCAGCGGAAACTCCGGGACTCAGAACACTGAAGCTTTCTTT	NA	TRBJ1-1	TRBV29-1	NA
CASSLTSPNTEAFF	TGTGCCAGCAGTTTAACAAGCCCGAACACTGAAGCTTTCTTT	NA	TRBJ1-1	TRBV6-8	NA
CASSPSWGASYNEQFF	TGTGCCAGCTCACCCTCGTGGGGGGCATCCTACAATGAGCAGTTCTTC	NA	TRBJ2-1	TRBV18	NA
CASSLDGTGTSPLHF	TGCGCCAGCAGCTTGGATGGGACAGGGACTTCACCCCTCCACTTT	TRBD1	TRBJ1-6	TRBV5-1	NA
CASSSGQGETQYF	TGTGCCAGCAGTAGTGGACAGGGGGAGACCCAGTACTTC	TRBD1	TRBJ2-5	TRBV6-8	NA
CASSPGDSSRSNQPQHF	TGTGCCAGCAGCCCGGGAGACTCTTCCCGTAGCAATCAGCCCCAGCATTTT	NA	TRBJ1-5	TRBV11-3	few
CASSWTSGEAKNIQYF	TGCGCCAGCAGCTGGACTAGCGGGGAAGCGAAAAACATTCAGTACTTC	TRBD2	TRBJ2-4	TRBV5-1	few
CASRPGTSVRSYEQYF	TGCGCCAGCAGACCCGGGACTAGCGTAAGGTCCTACGAGCAGTACTTC	TRBD2	TRBJ2-7	TRBV5-1	NA
CASSWGQAPNEKLFF	TGTGCCAGCAGCTGGGGACAGGCGCCTAATGAAAAACTGTTTTTT	TRBD1	TRBJ1-4	TRBV11-1	few
CASSEYGGINSPLHF	TGTGCCAGCAGTGAATATGGTGGGATTAATTCACCCCTCCACTTT	NA	TRBJ1-6	TRBV25-1	NA
CASSRTGNTGELFF	TGTGCCAGCAGCAGGACGGGGAACACCGGGGAGCTGTTTTTT	NA	TRBJ2-2	TRBV11-3	NA
CAWSVKGDEQFF	TGTGCCTGGAGTGTAAAGGGGGATGAGCAGTTCTTC	NA	TRBJ2-1	TRBV30	NA
CASSDGAGEWNEQFF	TGCGCCAGCAGTGACGGCGCGGGGGAGTGGAATGAGCAGTTCTTC	TRBD2	TRBJ2-1	TRBV10-2	NA
CATSPTRIANTEAFF	TGTGCCACATCACCGACGAGGATCGCGAACACTGAAGCTTTCTTT	NA	TRBJ1-1	TRBV6-8	few
CASRTGANVLTF	TGTGCCAGCAGGACTGGGGCCAACGTCCTGACTTTC	NA	TRBJ2-6	TRBV28	NA
CASSPTGQENTEAFF	TGTGCCAGCTCACCGACGGGACAGGAGAACACTGAAGCTTTCTTT	TRBD1	TRBJ1-1	TRBV18	few
CASSLGGTREETQYF	TGCGCCAGCAGCTTGGGAGGGACCAGGGAAGAGACCCAGTACTTC	NA	TRBJ2-5	TRBV5-1	NA
CASSRDRVDGYTF	TGTGCCAGTTCCCGGGACAGGGTGGACGGCTACACCTTC	TRBD1	TRBJ1-2	TRBV9	NA
CASGLWGGINEQFF	TGTGCTAGTGGTTTGTGGGGGGGGATCAATGAGCAGTTCTTC	TRBD2	TRBJ2-1	TRBV12-5	NA
CSVSGTSFIYEQYF	TGCAGCGTTTCCGGGACTAGCTTCATCTACGAGCAGTACTTC	TRBD2	TRBJ2-7	TRBV29-1	NA
CASSRRTGEDYEQYF	TGTGCCAGCAGCCGCCGGACAGGGGAGGACTACGAGCAGTACTTC	TRBD1	TRBJ2-7	TRBV16	few
CSGLGRLNTEAFF	TGCAGCGGCCTTGGGCGGCTGAACACTGAAGCTTTCTTT	NA	TRBJ1-1	TRBV29-1	NA
CASSQVLRVSTDTQYF	TGCGCCAGCAGCCAAGTTTTGAGGGTGAGCACAGATACGCAGTATTTT	NA	TRBJ2-3	TRBV1	NA
CASSTGVNQPQHF	TGTGCCAGCTCAACAGGGGTGAATCAGCCCCAGCATTTT	TRBD1	TRBJ1-5	TRBV18	NA
CASSPGTPSSGANVLTF	TGTGCCAGCTCACCAGGGACCCCGAGCTCTGGGGCCAACGTCCTGACTTTC	NA	TRBJ2-6	TRBV18	NA
CASSPGVAGGREQYF	TGTGCCAGCAGCCCCGGGGTAGCGGGGGGGCGCGAGCAGTACTTC	TRBD2	TRBJ2-7	TRBV7-6	once
CASSERPDPYNEQFF	TGTGCCAGCAGTGAACGCCCCGACCCATACAATGAGCAGTTCTTC	NA	TRBJ2-1	TRBV9	NA
CASSPRAFSGANVLTF	TGTGCCAGCAGCCCGAGGGCCTTCTCTGGGGCCAACGTCCTGACTTTC	NA	TRBJ2-6	TRBV6-8	NA
CASSVDSGSRDEQYF	TGTGCCAGCAGCGTAGACAGTGGAAGTAGGGACGAGCAGTACTTC	NA	TRBJ2-7	TRBV9	few
CSVELAGRNEQFF	TGCAGCGTTGAACTAGCGGGGAGGAATGAGCAGTTCTTC	TRBD2	TRBJ2-1	TRBV29-1	NA
CAISGTQGGEQYF	TGTGCCATCAGTGGGACCCAGGGAGGCGAGCAGTACTTC	NA	TRBJ2-7	TRBV6-8	medium-sized
CASSKTGENEQYF	TGTGCCAGCAGTAAGACAGGGGAAAACGAGCAGTACTTC	TRBD1	TRBJ2-7	TRBV6-8	few
CASRPGPLGSGELFF	TGTGCCAGCAGGCCGGGCCCCTTGGGTTCCGGGGAGCTGTTTTTT	NA	TRBJ2-2	TRBV9	NA
CAWSEDGRQPQHF	TGTGCCTGGAGTGAGGATGGGCGACAGCCCCAGCATTTT	NA	TRBJ1-5	TRBV30	few
CAWSAGYGYTF	TGTGCCTGGAGTGCAGGGTATGGCTACACCTTC	NA	TRBJ1-2	TRBV30	NA
CASSFGRGYTEAFF	TGTGCCAGCAGCTTCGGGAGGGGCTACACTGAAGCTTTCTTT	NA	TRBJ1-1	TRBV11-3	NA
CASGLIPDTQYF	TGTGCTAGTGGTTTGATCCCAGATACGCAGTATTTT	NA	TRBJ2-3	TRBV12-5	medium-sized
CASSLELSGDYGYTF	TGCGCCAGCAGCTTGGAATTGTCAGGGGACTATGGCTACACCTTC	NA	TRBJ1-2	TRBV23-1	few
CASRQSGALSGANVLTF	TGTGCCAGCAGGCAAAGCGGGGCGTTGTCTGGGGCCAACGTCCTGACTTTC	TRBD2	TRBJ2-6	TRBV2	NA
CASSLGLLGGTEAFF	TGTGCCAGCAGCTTGGGGCTCCTCGGAGGGACTGAAGCTTTCTTT	NA	TRBJ1-1	TRBV11-3	NA